This T cell receptor (beta chain) was identified in a study of blood T cell repertoires in COVID-19. Study-wide context: Samples came from the United States, Italy and Spain, spanning acute and convalescent COVID-19. The cDNA or gDNA used as material had been derived from T cells, B-cell-depleted T cells, or PBMCs.

This CDR3 has 15 amino acids. Per the germline V gene, CDR1 is GTSNPN and CDR2 is SVGIG (reference sequence). V lost 2 bases, J lost 4 bases, and 18 bases lay in between. Measured with immunoSEQ multiplex PCR; TCRdb has only the in-frame clones, and not every one. The sample consists of about 380,000 clones, around 87% of them appearing once. The rearrangement links TRBV30 to TRBJ2-7; D perhaps matches TRBD2 (6 bases). This clonotype was obtained from a man aged 25 to 40 who had recovered from COVID-19. Sequencing input: PBMCs or T cells enriched from blood (not recorded which). CDR3 nucleotide sequence: TGTGCCTGGAGTAGGGCGGGGATCACCAAATACGAGCAGTACTTC. Translating gives CAWSRAGITKYEQYF.